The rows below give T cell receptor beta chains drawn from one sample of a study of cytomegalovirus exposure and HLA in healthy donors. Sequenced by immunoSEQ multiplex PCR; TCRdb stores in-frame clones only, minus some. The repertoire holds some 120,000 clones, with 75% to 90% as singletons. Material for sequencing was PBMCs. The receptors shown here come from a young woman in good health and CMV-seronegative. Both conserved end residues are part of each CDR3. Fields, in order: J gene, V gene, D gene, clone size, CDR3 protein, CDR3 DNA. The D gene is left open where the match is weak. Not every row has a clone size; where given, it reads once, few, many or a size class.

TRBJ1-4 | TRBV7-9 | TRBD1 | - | CASSWIGQGNEKLFF | TGTGCCAGCAGCTGGATAGGACAGGGTAATGAAAAACTGTTTTTT
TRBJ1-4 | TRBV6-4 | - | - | CASSDSAGTNEKLFF | TGTGCCAGCAGTGACTCTGCGGGGACTAATGAAAAACTGTTTTTT
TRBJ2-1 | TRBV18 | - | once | CASGSGRNNEQFF | TGTGCCAGCGGGTCAGGAAGGAACAATGAGCAGTTCTTC
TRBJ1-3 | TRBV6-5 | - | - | CASSYSKAANTIYF | TGTGCCAGCAGTTACTCCAAAGCGGCAAACACCATATATTTT
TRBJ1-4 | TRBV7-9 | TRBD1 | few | CASSYGIDRARNEKLFF | TGTGCCAGCAGCTATGGAATAGACAGGGCAAGGAATGAAAAACTGTTTTTT
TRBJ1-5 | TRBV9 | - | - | CASSGVNSNQPQHF | TGTGCCAGCAGCGGAGTTAATAGCAATCAGCCCCAGCATTTT
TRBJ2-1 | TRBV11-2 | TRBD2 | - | CASSQTSGSFEQFF | TGTGCCAGCAGCCAGACTAGCGGGAGCTTTGAGCAGTTCTTC
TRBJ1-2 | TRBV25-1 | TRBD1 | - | CASSPGQGFPANYGYTF | TGTGCCAGCAGCCCCGGACAGGGGTTTCCCGCTAACTATGGCTACACCTTC
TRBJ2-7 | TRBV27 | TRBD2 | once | CASSSISAGDYSYEQYF | TGTGCCAGCAGTTCCATCTCAGCGGGAGATTATTCCTACGAGCAGTACTTC
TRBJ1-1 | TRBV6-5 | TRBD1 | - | CASSYGTGDTEAFF | TGTGCCAGCAGTTATGGGACAGGGGACACTGAAGCTTTCTTT
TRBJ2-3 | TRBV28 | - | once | CASRPRRVDTQYF | TGTGCCAGCAGGCCTAGGAGGGTCGATACGCAGTATTTT
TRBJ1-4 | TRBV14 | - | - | CASSQVAGSNEKLFF | TGTGCCAGCAGCCAAGTGGCTGGCAGTAATGAAAAACTGTTTTTT
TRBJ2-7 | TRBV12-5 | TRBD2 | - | CASGSGLAGADEQYF | TGTGCTAGTGGGTCCGGACTAGCGGGAGCGGATGAGCAGTACTTC
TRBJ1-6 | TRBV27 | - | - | CASSLLGSSYNSPLHF | TGTGCCAGCAGTTTATTGGGGAGCTCCTATAATTCACCCCTCCACTTT
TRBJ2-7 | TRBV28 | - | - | CASSLIPPGYEQYF | TGTGCCAGCAGTTTAATACCCCCGGGCTACGAGCAGTACTTC
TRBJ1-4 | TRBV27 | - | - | CASSSLQGNEKLFF | TGTGCCAGCAGTTCTCTACAGGGAAATGAAAAACTGTTTTTT
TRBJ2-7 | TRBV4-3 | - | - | CASSQERQGRYEQYF | TGCGCCAGCAGCCAAGAGAGGCAGGGCCGTTACGAGCAGTACTTC
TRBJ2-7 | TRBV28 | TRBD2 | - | CASKLAGFSYEQYF | TGTGCCAGCAAACTAGCGGGGTTCTCCTACGAGCAGTACTTC
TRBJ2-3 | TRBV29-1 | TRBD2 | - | CSVDPGGGNTDTQYF | TGCAGCGTTGATCCGGGCGGGGGTAATACAGATACGCAGTATTTT
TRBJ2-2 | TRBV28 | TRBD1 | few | CASNKGQENTGELFF | TGTGCCAGCAACAAGGGACAGGAGAACACCGGGGAGCTGTTTTTT
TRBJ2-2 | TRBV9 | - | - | CASSVASSGDTGELFF | TGTGCCAGCAGCGTAGCTTCGTCGGGGGACACCGGGGAGCTGTTTTTT
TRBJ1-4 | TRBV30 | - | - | CAWAGVDEKLFF | TGTGCCTGGGCCGGGGTCGATGAAAAACTGTTTTTT
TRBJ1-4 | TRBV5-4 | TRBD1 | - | CASSVGQGGHEKLFF | TGTGCCAGCAGCGTTGGACAGGGTGGGCATGAAAAACTGTTTTTT
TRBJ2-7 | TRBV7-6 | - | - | CASSSGDYYEQYF | TGTGCCAGCAGCTCGGGAGACTACTACGAGCAGTACTTC
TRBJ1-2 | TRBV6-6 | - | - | CASSSEYGYTF | TGTGCCAGCAGTTCCGAGTATGGCTACACCTTC
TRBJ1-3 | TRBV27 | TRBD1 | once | CASSPQMYRGPFLSGNTIYF | TGTGCCAGCAGTCCTCAAATGTACAGGGGTCCCTTCCTCTCTGGAAACACCATATATTTT
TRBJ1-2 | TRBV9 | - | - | CASSVGGSQGYTF | TGTGCCAGCAGCGTAGGAGGTAGTCAAGGCTACACCTTC
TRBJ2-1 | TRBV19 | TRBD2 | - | CASSGAGAYNEQFF | TGTGCCAGTAGCGGTGCGGGAGCCTACAATGAGCAGTTCTTC
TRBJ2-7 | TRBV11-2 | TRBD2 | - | CASSSISGRVYEQYF | TGTGCCAGCAGCTCGATTAGCGGGAGGGTCTACGAGCAGTACTTC
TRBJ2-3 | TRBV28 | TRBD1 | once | CASSPGGLGKYSSTDTQYF | TGTGCCAGCAGTCCAGGGGGTCTCGGAAAATATTCTAGCACAGATACGCAGTATTTT
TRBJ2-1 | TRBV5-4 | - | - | CASSRGGQINEQFF | TGTGCCAGCAGCCGTGGGGGACAAATCAATGAGCAGTTCTTC
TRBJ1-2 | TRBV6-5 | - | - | CASSYVGGYTF | TGTGCCAGCAGTTACGTCGGTGGCTACACCTTC
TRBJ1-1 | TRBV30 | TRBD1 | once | CAWGRGPDTEAFF | TGTGCCTGGGGCAGGGGGCCCGACACTGAAGCTTTCTTT
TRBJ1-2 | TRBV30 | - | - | CAWVILSEGYTF | TGTGCCTGGGTTATACTCTCGGAGGGCTACACCTTC
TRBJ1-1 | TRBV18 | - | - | CASSPPNTMSAVRAFF | TGTGCCAGCTCACCACCAAATACCATGTCGGCGGTGCGAGCTTTCTTT
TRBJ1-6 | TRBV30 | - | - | CAWKQKIDNSPLHF | TGTGCCTGGAAACAGAAAATTGATAATTCACCCCTCCACTTT
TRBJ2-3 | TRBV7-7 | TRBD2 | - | CASSPRGGGGGDTQYF | TGTGCCAGCAGCCCCCGTGGGGGCGGGGGGGGTGATACGCAGTATTTT
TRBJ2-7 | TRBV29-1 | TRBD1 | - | CSAQGQRYEQYF | TGCAGCGCACAGGGGCAGAGGTACGAGCAGTACTTC
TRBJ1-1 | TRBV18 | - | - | CASSPSPQAEAFF | TGTGCCAGCTCGCCAAGCCCCCAGGCTGAAGCTTTCTTT
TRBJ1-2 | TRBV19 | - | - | CASSPRRGGGYTF | TGTGCCAGTAGTCCTCGAAGAGGAGGTGGCTACACCTTC
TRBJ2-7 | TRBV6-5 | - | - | CASKGAYEQYF | TGTGCCAGCAAGGGGGCCTACGAGCAGTACTTC
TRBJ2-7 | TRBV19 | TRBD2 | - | CASSTLAGAYEQYF | TGTGCCAGTAGTACACTAGCGGGAGCCTACGAGCAGTACTTC
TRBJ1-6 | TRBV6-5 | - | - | CASSPSYSPLHF | TGTGCCAGCAGTCCGAGTTATTCACCCCTCCACTTT